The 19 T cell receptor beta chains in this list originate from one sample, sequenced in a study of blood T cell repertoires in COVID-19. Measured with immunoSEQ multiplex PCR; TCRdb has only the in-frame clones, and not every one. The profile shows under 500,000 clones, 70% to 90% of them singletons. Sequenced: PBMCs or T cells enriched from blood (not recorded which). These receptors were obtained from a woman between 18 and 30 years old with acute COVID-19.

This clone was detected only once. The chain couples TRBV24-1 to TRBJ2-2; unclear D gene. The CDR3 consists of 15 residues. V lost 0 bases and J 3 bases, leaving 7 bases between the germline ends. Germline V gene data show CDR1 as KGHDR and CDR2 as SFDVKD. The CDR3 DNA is TGTGCCACCAGTGATTTGAACAAACACACCGGGGAGCTGTTTTTT. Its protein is CATSDLNKHTGELFF.

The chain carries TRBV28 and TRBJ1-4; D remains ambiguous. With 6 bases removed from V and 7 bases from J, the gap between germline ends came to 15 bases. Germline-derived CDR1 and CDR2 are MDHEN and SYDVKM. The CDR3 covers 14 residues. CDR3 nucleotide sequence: TGTGCCAGCAGCTCAGGTGGTATAGTTGAAAAACTGTTTTTT. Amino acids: CASSSGGIVEKLFF.

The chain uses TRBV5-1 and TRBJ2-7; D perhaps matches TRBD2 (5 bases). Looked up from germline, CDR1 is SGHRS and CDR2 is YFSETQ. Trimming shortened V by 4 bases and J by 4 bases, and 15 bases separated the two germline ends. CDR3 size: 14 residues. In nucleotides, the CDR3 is TGCGCCAGCAGCATAACAGTATCGGGGTACGAGCAGTACTTC. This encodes CASSITVSGYEQYF. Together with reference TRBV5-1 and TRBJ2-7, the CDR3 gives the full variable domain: KAGVTQTPRYLIKTRGQQVTLSCSPISGHRSVSWYQQTPGQGLQFLFEYFSETQRNKGNFPGRFSGRQFSNSRSEMNVSTLELGDSALYLCASSITVSGYEQYFGPGTRLTVT.

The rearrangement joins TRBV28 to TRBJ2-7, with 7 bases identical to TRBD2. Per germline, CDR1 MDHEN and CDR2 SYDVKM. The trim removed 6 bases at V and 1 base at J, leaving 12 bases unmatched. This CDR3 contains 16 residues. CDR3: CASSPGIRAGSYEQYF. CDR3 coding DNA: TGTGCCAGCAGCCCCGGGATAAGAGCGGGGTCCTACGAGCAGTACTTC.

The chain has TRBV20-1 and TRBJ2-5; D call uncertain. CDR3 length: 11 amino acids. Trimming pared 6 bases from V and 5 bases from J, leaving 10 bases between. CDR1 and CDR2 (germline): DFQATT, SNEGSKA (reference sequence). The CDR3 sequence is CSALPHETQYF. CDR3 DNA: TGCAGTGCCCTACCCCACGAGACCCAGTACTTC.

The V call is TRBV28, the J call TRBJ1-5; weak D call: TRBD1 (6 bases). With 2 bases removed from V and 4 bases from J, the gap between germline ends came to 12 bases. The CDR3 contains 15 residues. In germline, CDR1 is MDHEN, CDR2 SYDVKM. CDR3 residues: CASSLVDRSNQPQHF. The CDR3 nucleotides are TGTGCCAGCAGTTTAGTCGACAGGTCTAATCAGCCCCAGCATTTT.

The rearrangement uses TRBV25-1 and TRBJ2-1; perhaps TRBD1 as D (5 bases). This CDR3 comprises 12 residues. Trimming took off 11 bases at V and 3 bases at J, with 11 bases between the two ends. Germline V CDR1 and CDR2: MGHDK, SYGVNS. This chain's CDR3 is CASRRGYNEQFF. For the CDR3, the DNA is TGTGCCTCCCGAAGGGGCTACAATGAGCAGTTCTTC.

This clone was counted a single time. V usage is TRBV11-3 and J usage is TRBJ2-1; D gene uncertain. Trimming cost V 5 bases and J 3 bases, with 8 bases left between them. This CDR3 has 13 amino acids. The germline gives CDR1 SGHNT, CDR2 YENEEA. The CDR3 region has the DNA TGTGCCAGCAGCGAGACACGCTACAATGAGCAGTTCTTC. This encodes CASSETRYNEQFF.

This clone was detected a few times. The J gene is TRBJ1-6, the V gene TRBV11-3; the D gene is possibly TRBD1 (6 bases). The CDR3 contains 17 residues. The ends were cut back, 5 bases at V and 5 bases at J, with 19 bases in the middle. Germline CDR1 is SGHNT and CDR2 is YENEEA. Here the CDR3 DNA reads TGTGCCAGCAGCGGGGGACACTTCCCTACAAATAATTCACCCCTCCACTTT. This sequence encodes CASSGGHFPTNNSPLHF.

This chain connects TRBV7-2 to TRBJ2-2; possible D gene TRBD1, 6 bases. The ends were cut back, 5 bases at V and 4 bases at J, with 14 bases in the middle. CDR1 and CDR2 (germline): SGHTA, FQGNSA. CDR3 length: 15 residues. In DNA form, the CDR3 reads TGTGCCAGCAGCAACAGGGATTTGGGCACCGGGGAGCTGTTTTTT. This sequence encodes CASSNRDLGTGELFF.

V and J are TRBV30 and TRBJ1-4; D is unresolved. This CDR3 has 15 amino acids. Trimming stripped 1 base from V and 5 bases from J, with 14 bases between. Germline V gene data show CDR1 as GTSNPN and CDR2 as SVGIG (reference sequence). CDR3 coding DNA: TGTGCCTGGAGTGGAGGGCCGGGGAGGAATGAAAAACTGTTTTTT. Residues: CAWSGGPGRNEKLFF.

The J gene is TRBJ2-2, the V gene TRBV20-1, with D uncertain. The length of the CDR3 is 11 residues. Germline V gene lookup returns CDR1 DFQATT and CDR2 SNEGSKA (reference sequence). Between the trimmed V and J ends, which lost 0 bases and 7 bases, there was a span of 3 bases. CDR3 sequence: CSAREYGELFF. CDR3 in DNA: TGCAGTGCTAGAGAGTACGGGGAGCTGTTTTTT.

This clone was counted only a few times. In DNA form, the CDR3 reads TGCAGCGGTGGACAGGGGGGGAACCAGCCCCAGCATTTT. Its translation: CSGGQGGNQPQHF. The chain has TRBV29-1 and TRBJ1-5, with 10 bases identical to TRBD1. CDR3 length equals 13 residues. Germline V CDR1 and CDR2: SQVTM, ANQGSEA. V trimming: 7 bases; J trimming: 7 bases; junction bases outside the gene matches: 7. The entire variable domain, with the rest obtained from reference TRBV29-1 and TRBJ1-5, is as follows: SAVISQKPSRDICQRGTSLTIQCQVDSQVTMMFWYRQQPGQSLTLIATANQGSEATYESGFVIDKFPISRPNLTFSTLTVSNMSPEDSSIYLCSGGQGGNQPQHFGDGTRLSIL.

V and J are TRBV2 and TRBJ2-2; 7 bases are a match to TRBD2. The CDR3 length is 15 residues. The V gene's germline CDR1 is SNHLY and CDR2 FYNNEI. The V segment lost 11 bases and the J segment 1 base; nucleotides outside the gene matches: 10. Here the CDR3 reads CASRGDGQNTGELFF. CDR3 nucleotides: TGTGCCTCCCGGGGGGACGGACAGAACACCGGGGAGCTGTTTTTT.

The DNA for the CDR3 is TGTGCCAGCAGCTTACAGGAAGACTATGGCTACACCTTC. This codes for CASSLQEDYGYTF. The rearrangement joins TRBV7-9 to TRBJ1-2; D ambiguous. In germline, CDR1 is SEHNR, CDR2 FQNEAQ (reference sequence). This CDR3 comprises 13 residues. Trimming took off 2 bases at V and 3 bases at J, with 7 bases between the two ends.

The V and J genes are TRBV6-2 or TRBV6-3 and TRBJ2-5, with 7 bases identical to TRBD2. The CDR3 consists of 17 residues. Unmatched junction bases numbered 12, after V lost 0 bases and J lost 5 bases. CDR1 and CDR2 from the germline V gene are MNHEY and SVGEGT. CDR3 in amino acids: CASSYSPTGGRKETQYF. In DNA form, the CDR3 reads TGTGCCAGCAGTTACTCACCCACGGGAGGAAGAAAGGAGACCCAGTACTTC.

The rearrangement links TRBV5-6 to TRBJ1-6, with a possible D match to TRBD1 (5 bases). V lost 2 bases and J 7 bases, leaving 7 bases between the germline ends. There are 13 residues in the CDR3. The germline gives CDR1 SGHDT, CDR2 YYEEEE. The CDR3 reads CASSFQGNSPLHF. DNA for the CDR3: TGTGCCAGCAGCTTCCAGGGAAATTCACCCCTCCACTTT.

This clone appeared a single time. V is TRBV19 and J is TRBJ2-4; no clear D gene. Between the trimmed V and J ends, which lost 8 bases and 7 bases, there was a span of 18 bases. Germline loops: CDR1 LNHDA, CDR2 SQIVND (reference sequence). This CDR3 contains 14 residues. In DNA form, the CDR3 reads TGTGCCAGTTCCCGTCCCACCGAGCCGAACATTCAGTACTTC. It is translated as CASSRPTEPNIQYF. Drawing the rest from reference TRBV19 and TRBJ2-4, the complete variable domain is DGGITQSPKYLFRKEGQNVTLSCEQNLNHDAMYWYRQDPGQGLRLIYYSQIVNDFQKGDIAEGYSVSREKKESFPLTVTSAQKNPTAFYLCASSRPTEPNIQYFGAGTRLSVL.

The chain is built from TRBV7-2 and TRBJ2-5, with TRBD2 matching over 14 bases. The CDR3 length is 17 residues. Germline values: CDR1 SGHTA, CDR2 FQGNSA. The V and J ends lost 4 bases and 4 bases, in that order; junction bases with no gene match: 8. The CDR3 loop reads CASSSTSGGAVGETQYF. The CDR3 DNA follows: TGTGCCAGCAGCTCGACTAGCGGGGGGGCCGTCGGAGAGACCCAGTACTTC.